Following are 17 T cell receptor beta chains from one sample sequenced in a study of T-cell reconstitution after alpha-beta-depleted transplantation in children. Researchers prepared the TCRbeta library using unique molecular identifiers, the study reports. Each CDR3 protein is one row after TCRdb ran MiXCR on the PCR reads. The sample includes around 800,000 distinct CDR3 sequences, roughly 15% of them seen just once. The input for sequencing was PBMCs, mostly from graft donor cells, taken 360 days after TCRalphabeta/CD19-depleted stem cell transplant. The origin of the receptors is a male patient younger than 18 who had a stem cell transplant for acute lymphoblastic leukemia, so the T cells may come from the graft donor.

This clonotype was counted a few times. This chain joins TRBV7-6 and TRBJ2-1, with D perhaps matching TRBD2 (6 bases). The germline gives CDR1 SGHVS, CDR2 FNYEAQ. The V end lost 5 bases, the J end lost 7 bases, and 18 bases lay between the germline ends. The CDR3 is made up of 15 amino acids. CDR3 bases: TGTGCCAGCAGCGGAGATAGTGGAGGGTGGAATGAGCAGTTCTTC. Translated, it gives CASSGDSGGWNEQFF.

This chain links TRBV5-5 with TRBJ2-7; D is unresolved. The V end lost 7 bases, the J end lost 5 bases, and 10 bases lay between the germline ends. The CDR3 has 11 residues. The germline V gene has CDR1 SGHKS and CDR2 YYEKEE (reference sequence). CDR3 in DNA: TGTGCCAGCGGCACTTTCCACGAGCAGTACTTC. It encodes CASGTFHEQYF.

This clonotype appeared many times. CDR3 region: CASRQVQESYEQYF. The CDR3 DNA is TGTGCCAGCAGGCAAGTACAGGAATCCTACGAGCAGTACTTC. V gene TRBV12-3 or TRBV12-4 combines with J gene TRBJ2-7, with D possibly being TRBD1 (5 bases). V lost 6 bases and J 1 base, leaving 13 bases between the germline ends. This CDR3 is built from 14 residues.

The chain joins TRBV4-1 to TRBJ2-1; 9 nucleotides align to TRBD1. V was clipped by 0 bases and J by 6 bases; unmatched bases: 3. The CDR3 loop spans 15 amino acids. CDR1 and CDR2 (germline): MGHRA, YSYEKL. The DNA of the CDR3 is TGCGCCAGCAGCCAAGAGGACAGGGGTGGCAATGAGCAGTTCTTC. Protein: CASSQEDRGGNEQFF.

This clonotype turned up a few times. The J gene is TRBJ2-7, the V gene TRBV6-1; D ambiguous. From germline, CDR1 is MNHNS and CDR2 SASEGT. V shed 1 base and J shed 9 bases, with 16 bases lying between them. The CDR3 covers 14 residues. The CDR3 is CASSEVERPIAQYF. The CDR3 bases are TGTGCCAGCAGTGAAGTAGAGAGGCCGATCGCGCAGTACTTC.

This chain uses TRBV12-3 or TRBV12-4 with TRBJ2-1; D is possibly TRBD1 (5 bases). The CDR3 has 11 residues. V was pared by 6 bases and J by 8 bases, with 8 bases between. The CDR3 DNA is TGTGCCAGCAGAGACAGACATGAGCAGTTCTTC. Translating it yields CASRDRHEQFF.

This clonotype has at least ten counts. The chain recombines TRBV7-9 with TRBJ2-7, with 9 bases fitting TRBD1. The V segment lost 3 bases and the J segment 5 bases; nucleotides outside the gene matches: 8. CDR1 and CDR2 from the germline V gene are SEHNR and FQNEAQ (reference sequence). This CDR3 spans 15 amino acids. The CDR3 sequence: CASSFRLDRGDEQYF. CDR3 nucleotide sequence: TGTGCCAGCAGCTTTCGTTTGGACAGGGGCGACGAGCAGTACTTC.

The chain carries TRBV12-3 or TRBV12-4 and TRBJ1-2; no clear D gene. CDR3 length: 13 residues. Trimming took 7 bases from V and 5 from J, leaving 14 bases between them. The CDR3 nucleotides read TGTGCCAGCATCCCTTCGGACTTTTATGGCTACACCTTC. This gives the protein CASIPSDFYGYTF.

This clonotype was recorded a few times. The V gene is TRBV4-1, the J gene TRBJ2-7, with 12 bases matching TRBD1. Unmatched junction bases numbered 11, after V lost 4 bases and J lost 7 bases. Germline V CDR1 and CDR2: MGHRA, YSYEKL. This CDR3 is built from 16 residues. CDR3 protein: CASSRNRDRGLQEQYF. The CDR3 bases are TGCGCCAGCAGCCGGAACCGGGACAGGGGGCTTCAGGAGCAGTACTTC.

This clonotype was seen a few times. The J gene is TRBJ1-4, the V gene TRBV9; weak D call: TRBD1 (5 bases). CDR3 size: 15 residues. V dropped 0 bases and J dropped 3 bases, with 9 bases sitting between them. The germline V gene encodes CDR1 SGDLS and CDR2 YYNGEE. The DNA for the CDR3 is TGTGCCAGCAGCGTAGCTGGGACGGCTAATGAAAAACTGTTTTTT. This sequence encodes CASSVAGTANEKLFF.

This clonotype was seen many times. As DNA, the CDR3 is TGTGCCAGCAGCTTAGGGGCCACCGGGACTAGCGGTAACAATGAGCAGTTCTTC. The encoded protein is CASSLGATGTSGNNEQFF. The V and J genes are TRBV11-1 and TRBJ2-1, with TRBD2 matching 11 bases. CDR1 and CDR2 from the germline V gene are SGHAT and FQDESV (reference sequence). The V gene end was trimmed by 1 base and the J gene end by 5 bases; junction bases not matched to a gene: 10. This CDR3 has 18 amino acids.

V usage is TRBV5-1 and J usage is TRBJ2-1, with unresolved D. This CDR3 has 15 residues. Germline V gives CDR1 SGHRS, CDR2 YFSETQ. The V end was cut by 1 base, the J end by 2 bases, with 10 bases between. The CDR3 DNA reads TGCGCCAGCAGCTTGAAAGAGTTAACCTACAATGAGCAGTTCTTC. Its protein is CASSLKELTYNEQFF.

The sample holds a few counts of this clonotype. This chain uses TRBV7-3 with TRBJ2-1, with 9 positions matching TRBD1. The CDR3 is 13 residues long. V lost 0 bases and J lost 15; bases outside the gene matches: 6. The germline V gene encodes CDR1 SGHTA and CDR2 FQGTGA. The CDR3 DNA reads as TGTGCCAGCAGCTTAACCCCGGGGACAGGGTGGTTCTTC. This sequence encodes CASSLTPGTGWFF.

This clonotype was seen more than once but under ten times. The chain employs TRBV12-3 or TRBV12-4 and TRBJ2-1; D is tentatively TRBD1 or TRBD2 (5 bases each). The CDR3 is 12 amino acids. Trimming pared 7 bases from V and 8 bases from J, leaving 12 bases between. The DNA for the CDR3 is TGTGCCAGCAAGCCGAGGGGAGATGAGCAGTTCTTC. Translating gives CASKPRGDEQFF.

This clonotype was seen only a few times. The gene calls are TRBV7-9 and TRBJ1-1, with D hard to call. V dropped 2 bases and J dropped 0 bases, with 7 bases sitting between them. CDR1 is SEHNR, CDR2 FQNEAQ, per germline (reference sequence). This CDR3 contains 14 residues. CDR3 in amino acids: CASSLPLLNTEAFF. The CDR3 DNA sequence: TGTGCCAGCAGCTTACCCCTGCTGAACACTGAAGCTTTCTTT. The variable domain in full, with the rest retrieved from reference TRBV7-9 and TRBJ1-1, is DTGVSQNPRHKITKRGQNVTFRCDPISEHNRLYWYRQTLGQGPEFLTYFQNEAQLEKSRLLSDRFSAERPKGSFSTLEIQRTEQGDSAMYLCASSLPLLNTEAFFGQGTRLTVV.

This clonotype was observed a handful of times. The V and J genes are TRBV7-9 and TRBJ2-1, with a weak D call TRBD2 (5 bases). CDR3 length equals 13 residues. Germline-derived CDR1 and CDR2 are SEHNR and FQNEAQ (reference sequence). Trimming cost V 5 bases and J 9 bases, with 14 bases left between them. The CDR3 nucleotides read TGTGCCAGCAGCCTTACTAGTATGGGTGAGCAGTTCTTC. Protein product: CASSLTSMGEQFF.

This clonotype occurred a few times. The chain links TRBV20-1 to TRBJ2-2; D might be TRBD2 (5 bases). In germline, CDR1 is DFQATT, CDR2 SNEGSKA (reference sequence). V shed 4 bases and J shed 2 bases, with 14 bases lying between them. The length of the CDR3 is 15 residues. The DNA of the CDR3 is TGCAGTGCTAAAGAATTGGAGGCCAACACCGGGGAGCTGTTTTTT. It is translated as CSAKELEANTGELFF.